Listed below are T cell receptor beta chains from one sample, sequenced in a study of blood T cell repertoires in COVID-19. Assay used: immunoSEQ multiplex PCR; TCRdb lists only in-frame clones, some missing. The table includes 200,000 to 250,000 clones, roughly nine tenths detected once. The sequencing sample was made of peripheral blood. All receptors derive from a man in his 70s with acute or convalescent COVID-19. CDR3s include the opening cysteine and the closing phenylalanine or tryptophan. The D gene is left open where the match is weak. Not all rows give a size; the values are once, few, many and, for expanded clones, a class.

TRBV30	TRBJ1-6	TRBD1	-	14	TGTGCCTGGAGCGAGACAGGGAGTTATTCACCCCTCCACTTT	CAWSETGSYSPLHF
TRBV10-3	TRBJ2-1	TRBD2	-	15	TGTGCCATCAGTGAGTCGCCTAGCGGGATCAATGAGCAGTTCTTC	CAISESPSGINEQFF
TRBV9	TRBJ2-7	TRBD2	-	15	TGTGCCAGCAGCGTAGAGGGGACTAGTTCCTACGAGCAGTACTTC	CASSVEGTSSYEQYF
TRBV2	TRBJ2-1	-	-	12	TGTGTCACAGGGAGCTCCTACAATGAGCAGTTCTTC	CVTGSSYNEQFF
TRBV11-1	TRBJ1-6	-	-	13	TGTGCCAGCAGCCGACAGGAAAATTCACCCCTCCACTTT	CASSRQENSPLHF
TRBV7-6	TRBJ2-1	-	few	14	TGTGCCAGCAGTTCGAAGGGAGGGGGCAATGAGCAGTTCTTC	CASSSKGGGNEQFF
TRBV4-1	TRBJ2-3	TRBD1	-	14	TGCGCCAGCAGCCAAAACCACAGGGGGGATACGCAGTATTTT	CASSQNHRGDTQYF
TRBV18	TRBJ2-3	-	-	13	TGTGCCAGCTCACCAATCCTTAGTGATACGCAGTATTTT	CASSPILSDTQYF
TRBV7-6	TRBJ2-1	-	-	15	TGTGCCAGCAGCTTAGCCAGGGGTCTCGGAAATGAGCAGTTCTTC	CASSLARGLGNEQFF
TRBV19	TRBJ2-7	TRBD2	-	14	TGTGCCAGTAGTATGGGACTAGCGGTCTACGAGCAGTACTTC	CASSMGLAVYEQYF
TRBV5-4	TRBJ1-5	-	-	13	TGTGCCAGCAGCTTGTCGGGGTCTCAGCCCCAGCATTTT	CASSLSGSQPQHF
TRBV2	TRBJ1-6	-	-	13	TGTGCCAGCAGTACAGGCTATAATTCACCCCTCCACTTT	CASSTGYNSPLHF
TRBV9	TRBJ2-1	-	few	17	TGTGCCAGCAGCGGACGGACTCGCCAGCACCAATACAATGAGCAGTTCTTC	CASSGRTRQHQYNEQFF
TRBV19	TRBJ1-5	-	-	19	TGTGCCAGTAGTATAGATCGTGCCACAGGGATCTATAGCAATCAGCCCCAGCATTTT	CASSIDRATGIYSNQPQHF
TRBV19	TRBJ2-5	TRBD2	-	15	TGTGCCAGTTCAGGTAGCGGGAGGAATCAAGAGACCCAGTACTTC	CASSGSGRNQETQYF
TRBV28	TRBJ2-5	-	-	14	TGTGCCAGCAGTAAGGGCCTAGGAGGTGAGACCCAGTACTTC	CASSKGLGGETQYF
TRBV18	TRBJ2-2	-	-	14	TGTGCCAGCTTATACGCTAGGAACACCGGGGAGCTGTTTTTT	CASLYARNTGELFF
TRBV7-2	TRBJ1-4	TRBD1	few	14	TGTGCCAGCAGCCCCACAGGGGCCGGTGAAAAACTGTTTTTT	CASSPTGAGEKLFF
TRBV28	TRBJ1-1	TRBD1	-	16	TGTGCCAGCAGTTCCCAATCACCGGGACAGCTCACTGAAGCTTTCTTT	CASSSQSPGQLTEAFF
TRBV7-2	TRBJ1-1	TRBD1	-	14	TGTGCCAGCAGCCGGACAGGGACGAACACTGAAGCTTTCTTT	CASSRTGTNTEAFF
TRBV18	TRBJ2-5	-	-	15	TGTGCCAGCTCACCCCTTGCATACAGGGTGGAGACCCAGTACTTC	CASSPLAYRVETQYF
TRBV7-3	TRBJ1-1	TRBD1	-	19	TGTGCCAGCAGCCTCGCAGGGGGCCTACCCAATCCTTTGAACACTGAAGCTTTCTTT	CASSLAGGLPNPLNTEAFF
TRBV7-2	TRBJ2-7	-	-	11	TGTGCCAGCAGCTTAGCCCTCGTAGCGTACTTC	CASSLALVAYF
TRBV2	TRBJ2-1	TRBD2	-	13	TGTGCCAGCAAGGAGCGGGGATTGAATGAGCAGTTCTTC	CASKERGLNEQFF
TRBV11-2	TRBJ2-3	TRBD2	-	15	TGTGCCAGCAGCTGGGGACTAGCGGGAGAAGATACGCAGTATTTT	CASSWGLAGEDTQYF
TRBV6-5	TRBJ1-6	-	-	15	TGTGCCAGCAGTTACTCGAATACAGGCAACTCACCCCTCCACTTT	CASSYSNTGNSPLHF
TRBV20-1	TRBJ2-7	-	few	13	TGCAGTGCTAGTAGTCGGGTTCCAGACGAGCAGTACTTC	CSASSRVPDEQYF
TRBV12-3/TRBV12-4	TRBJ2-7	TRBD1	-	13	TGTGCCAGCAATCGACAGGGCTCCTACGAGCAGTACTTC	CASNRQGSYEQYF
TRBV15	TRBJ1-1	TRBD1	-	17	TGTGCCACCAGCAGAGGAGACAGGGCCGTCATGAACACTGAAGCTTTCTTT	CATSRGDRAVMNTEAFF
TRBV19	TRBJ2-1	TRBD2	-	18	TGTGCCAGTAGTTCCTGGACTAGCGGGAGGGCGGACATCGATGAGCAGTTCTTC	CASSSWTSGRADIDEQFF
TRBV29-1	TRBJ1-3	-	-	16	TGCAGCGTTGAGTCTCGAGGGCACAGCTCTGGAAACACCATATATTTT	CSVESRGHSSGNTIYF
TRBV19	TRBJ2-6	TRBD1	-	18	TGTGCCAGTAGTGCACAACCGGGACAGTGGTCGGGGGCCAACGTCCTGACTTTC	CASSAQPGQWSGANVLTF
TRBV27	TRBJ1-5	-	-	15	TGTGCCAGCAGTTATCAGGGGTCCAGCAATCAGCCCCAGCATTTT	CASSYQGSSNQPQHF
TRBV30	TRBJ2-7	-	-	11	TGTGCCTGGGCCCAGTCGTACGAGCAGTACTTC	CAWAQSYEQYF
TRBV9	TRBJ2-1	TRBD1	-	14	TGTGCCAGCAGCGTCGGGGACAGTTTCAATGAGCAGTTCTTC	CASSVGDSFNEQFF
TRBV19	TRBJ1-6	TRBD1	-	14	TGTGCCAGTACCTGGACAGGCGATAATTCACCCCTCCACTTT	CASTWTGDNSPLHF
TRBV12-3/TRBV12-4	TRBJ2-3	-	few	11	TGTGCCAGCAGTTTGGCCCTGACGCAGTATTTT	CASSLALTQYF
TRBV6-5	TRBJ2-3	-	-	15	TGTGCCAGCAGTTACGGGCAGGGCAATGCAGATACGCAGTATTTT	CASSYGQGNADTQYF
TRBV12-3/TRBV12-4	TRBJ1-6	-	-	12	TGTGCCACCTCAGGCAGGGGTTCACCCCTCCACTTT	CATSGRGSPLHF
TRBV10-3	TRBJ2-2	TRBD1	-	15	TGTGCCATCAGTAGGGACAGGGGGCCTGACGGGGAGCTGTTTTTT	CAISRDRGPDGELFF
TRBV28	TRBJ2-7	TRBD1	-	15	TGTGCCAGCAGTTCCGATGGACAGGGTGGCTACGAGCAGTACTTC	CASSSDGQGGYEQYF
TRBV9	TRBJ2-1	-	-	16	TGTGCCAGCAGCGTAACGACGGGACTCTCCTACAATGAGCAGTTCTTC	CASSVTTGLSYNEQFF
TRBV29-1	TRBJ1-1	-	-	13	TGCAGCGTTGTAAACAGCCTGAACACTGAAGCTTTCTTT	CSVVNSLNTEAFF
TRBV20-1	TRBJ2-7	-	-	10	TGCAGTGCCGGCGGCTACGAGCAGTACTTC	CSAGGYEQYF
TRBV15	TRBJ1-1	-	-	15	TGTGCCACCAGCAGAGATTGGAAGGGGCCGGTTGAAGCTTTCTTT	CATSRDWKGPVEAFF
TRBV10-3	TRBJ2-7	TRBD1	-	13	TGTGCCATCAGTGGAGGGGGCGCCTACGAGCAGTACTTC	CAISGGGAYEQYF
TRBV18	TRBJ2-2	-	-	14	TGTGCCAGCTCCCCGATGAGGGCCACCGGGGAGCTGTTTTTT	CASSPMRATGELFF
TRBV12-5	TRBJ2-7	-	-	11	TGTGCTAGTGGTTTGGCTTACGAGCAGTACTTC	CASGLAYEQYF
TRBV2	TRBJ1-4	TRBD1	-	17	TGTGCCAGCAGTTTACCGGGACAGGGAGGCACTAATGAAAAACTGTTTTTT	CASSLPGQGGTNEKLFF
TRBV7-2	TRBJ1-6	-	-	17	TGTGCCAGCAGCTTAGTAAGCCAGGGCTCCTATAATTCACCCCTCCACTTT	CASSLVSQGSYNSPLHF
TRBV4-2	TRBJ2-3	-	once	11	TGTGCCAGCAGCCGTGAGGATACGCAGTATTTT	CASSREDTQYF